Given below is one TCR beta chain in context. These data come from a study of T cell changes during pregnancy in multiple sclerosis. Profiling relied on immunoSEQ multiplex PCR, and the TCRdb table lists in-frame clones only, not all of them. The top ten hold about 5.4% of the sample, which has fewer than 45,000 clones, approximately 90% seen once. Per germline, CDR1 GTSNPN and CDR2 SVGIG (reference sequence). Trimming removed 4 bases at V and 1 base at J, with 14 bases between. The CDR3 consists of 14 residues. Specimen: CD8+ T cells from peripheral blood mononuclear cells, collected after pregnancy. J is TRBJ2-7 and V is TRBV30; D is perhaps TRBD1 (6 bases). This TCR derives from a female donor in good health, enrolled as a control in a pregnancy study. CDR3 sequence: CAWIDRLSSYEQYF. The CDR3 DNA sequence: TGTGCCTGGATTGACAGGCTATCGTCCTACGAGCAGTACTTC.